The clone carrying this T cell receptor beta chain has more than one count but fewer than ten. The antigen remains undetermined. The data stem from a study of cytomegalovirus exposure and HLA in healthy donors. General observations from the study: Previously analyzed data showed that most TCR beta V segments were productive at a frequency of about 87% or about 30%. Under in vitro conditions, three CMV-associated chains were confirmed as specific for CMV antigens. Later analysis found that TCR beta chains associated with HLA were more clonally expanded than other, equally common chains. In a later analysis, common viral pathogens appeared linked to several of the most significant clusters.

A multiplex PCR was run with 60 Vbeta primers and 13 Jbeta primers. The protocol was immunoSEQ multiplex PCR, while the TCRdb copy is restricted to in-frame clones and leaves out a portion. The sample has fewer than 200,000 clones, 73% seen once. This CDR3 spans 16 amino acids. Germline-derived CDR1 and CDR2 are SGHNT and YYREEE (reference sequence). The V gene end was trimmed by 4 bases and the J gene end by 2 bases; junction bases not matched to a gene: 3. The rearrangement links TRBV5-4 to TRBJ2-1; TRBD2 matches 13 bases. Sequencing was done on a sample of PBMCs. The source is a woman aged 18-29 years in good health and CMV-seropositive. Here the CDR3 reads CASSLGLAGPYNEQFF. CDR3 DNA sequence: TGTGCCAGCAGCCTGGGACTAGCGGGGCCCTACAATGAGCAGTTCTTC.